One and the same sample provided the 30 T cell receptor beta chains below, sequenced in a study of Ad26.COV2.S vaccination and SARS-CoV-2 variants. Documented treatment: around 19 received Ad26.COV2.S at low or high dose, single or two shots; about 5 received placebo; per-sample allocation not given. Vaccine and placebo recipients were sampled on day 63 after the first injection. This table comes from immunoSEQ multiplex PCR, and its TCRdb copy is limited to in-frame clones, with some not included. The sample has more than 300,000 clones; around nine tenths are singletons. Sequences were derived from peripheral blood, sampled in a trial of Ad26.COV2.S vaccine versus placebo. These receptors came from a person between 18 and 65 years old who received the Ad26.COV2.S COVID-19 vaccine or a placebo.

In DNA, the CDR3 is TGTGCCAGCTCAACAGGGTATGAAAACACCATATATTTT. It translates to CASSTGYENTIYF. The chain uses TRBV9 and TRBJ1-3; a weak D match, TRBD1 (6 bases). From germline, CDR1 is SGDLS and CDR2 YYNGEE. Trimming left V 7 bases short and J 6 bases short, with 14 bases between. The CDR3 is made up of 13 amino acids. Filled out from reference TRBV9 and TRBJ1-3, the complete variable domain reads DSGVTQTPKHLITATGQRVTLRCSPRSGDLSVYWYQQSLDQGLQFLIQYYNGEERAKGNILERFSAQQFPDLHSELNLSSLELGDSALYFCASSTGYENTIYFGEGSWLTVV.

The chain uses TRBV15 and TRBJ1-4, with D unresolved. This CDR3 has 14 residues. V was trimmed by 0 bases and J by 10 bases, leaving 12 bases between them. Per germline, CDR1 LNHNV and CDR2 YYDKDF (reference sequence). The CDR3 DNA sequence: TGTGCCACCAGCAGAGATATAGGGATGGCAAAACTGTTTTTT. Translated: CATSRDIGMAKLFF.

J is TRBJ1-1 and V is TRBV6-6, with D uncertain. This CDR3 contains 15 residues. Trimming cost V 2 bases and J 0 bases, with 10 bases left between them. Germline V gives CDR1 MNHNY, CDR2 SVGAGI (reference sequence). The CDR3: CASSYQGELNTEAFF. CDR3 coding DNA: TGTGCCAGCAGTTACCAAGGTGAATTGAACACTGAAGCTTTCTTT.

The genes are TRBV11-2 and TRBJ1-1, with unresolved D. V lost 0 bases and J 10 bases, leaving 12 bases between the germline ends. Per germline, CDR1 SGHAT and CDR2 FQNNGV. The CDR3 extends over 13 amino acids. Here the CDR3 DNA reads TGTGCCAGCAGCTTAGAGGTGGGCAGTATAGCTTTCTTT. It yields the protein CASSLEVGSIAFF.

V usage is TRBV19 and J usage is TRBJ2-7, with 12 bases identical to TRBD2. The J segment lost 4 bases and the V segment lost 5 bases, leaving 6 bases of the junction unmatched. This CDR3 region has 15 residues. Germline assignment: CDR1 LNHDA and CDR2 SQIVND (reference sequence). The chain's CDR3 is CASSQPTSGSYEQYF. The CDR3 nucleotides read TGTGCCAGTAGTCAACCGACTAGCGGGAGTTACGAGCAGTACTTC.

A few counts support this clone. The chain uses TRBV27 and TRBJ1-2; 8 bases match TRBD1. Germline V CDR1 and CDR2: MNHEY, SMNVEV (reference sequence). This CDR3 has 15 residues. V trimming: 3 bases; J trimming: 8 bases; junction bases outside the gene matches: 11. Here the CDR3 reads CASSFGGQAGWGYTF. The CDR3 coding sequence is TGTGCCAGCAGTTTCGGGGGACAGGCGGGTTGGGGCTACACCTTC.

CDR3 DNA: TGTGCCAGCAGCCGACCAACAGGGGATGGCTACACCTTC. Its translation: CASSRPTGDGYTF. The chain uses TRBV3-1 (or the pseudogene TRBV3-2) and TRBJ1-2, with 7 bases matching TRBD1. Germline-derived CDR1 and CDR2 are LGHDT and YNNKEL (reference sequence). CDR3 length: 13 residues. Trimming removed 4 bases from V and 6 bases from J; junction bases left unmatched: 5.

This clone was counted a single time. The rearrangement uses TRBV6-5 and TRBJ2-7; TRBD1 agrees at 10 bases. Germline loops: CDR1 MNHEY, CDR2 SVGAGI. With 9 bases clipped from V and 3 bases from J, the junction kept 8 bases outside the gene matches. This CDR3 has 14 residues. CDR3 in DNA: TGTGCCAGTTTACCCCGGGACAGGGGCTACGAGCAGTACTTC. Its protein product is CASLPRDRGYEQYF.

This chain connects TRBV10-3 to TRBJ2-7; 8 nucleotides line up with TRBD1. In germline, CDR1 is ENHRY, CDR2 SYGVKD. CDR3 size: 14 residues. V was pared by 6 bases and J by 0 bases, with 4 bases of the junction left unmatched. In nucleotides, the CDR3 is TGTGCCATCAGGGGGGACAGGAGCTCCTACGAGCAGTACTTC. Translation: CAIRGDRSSYEQYF.

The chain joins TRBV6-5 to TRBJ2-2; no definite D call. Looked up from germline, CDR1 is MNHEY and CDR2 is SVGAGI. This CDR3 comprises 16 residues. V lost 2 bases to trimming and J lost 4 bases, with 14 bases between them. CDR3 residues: CASSYGSSVSTGELFF. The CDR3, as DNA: TGTGCCAGCAGTTACGGCTCGTCAGTTTCCACCGGGGAGCTGTTTTTT.

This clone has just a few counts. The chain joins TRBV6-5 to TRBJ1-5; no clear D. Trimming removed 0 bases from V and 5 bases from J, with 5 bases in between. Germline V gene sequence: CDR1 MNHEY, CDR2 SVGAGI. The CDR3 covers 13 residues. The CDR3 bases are TGTGCCAGCAGTTACTCGATTGATCAGCCCCAGCATTTT. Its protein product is CASSYSIDQPQHF.

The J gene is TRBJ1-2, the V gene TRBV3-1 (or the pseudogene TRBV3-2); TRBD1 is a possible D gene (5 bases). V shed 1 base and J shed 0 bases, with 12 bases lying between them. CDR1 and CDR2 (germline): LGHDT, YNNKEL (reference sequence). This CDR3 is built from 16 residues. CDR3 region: CASSQVGDGANYGYTF. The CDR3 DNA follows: TGTGCCAGCAGCCAAGTAGGGGACGGAGCTAACTATGGCTACACCTTC.

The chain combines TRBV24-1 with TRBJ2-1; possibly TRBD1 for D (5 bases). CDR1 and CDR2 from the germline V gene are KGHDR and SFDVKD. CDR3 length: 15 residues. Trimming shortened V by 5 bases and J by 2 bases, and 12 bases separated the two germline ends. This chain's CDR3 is CATSVDSFPYNEQFF. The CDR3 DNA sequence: TGTGCCACCAGTGTCGACAGTTTCCCCTACAATGAGCAGTTCTTC.

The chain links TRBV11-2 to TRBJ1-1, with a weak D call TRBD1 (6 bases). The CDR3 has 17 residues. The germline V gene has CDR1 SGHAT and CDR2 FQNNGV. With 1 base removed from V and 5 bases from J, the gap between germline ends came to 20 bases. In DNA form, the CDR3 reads TGTGCCAGCAGCTTAGGGGTAGACAGGCGGAGAAGAACTGAAGCTTTCTTT. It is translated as CASSLGVDRRRRTEAFF.

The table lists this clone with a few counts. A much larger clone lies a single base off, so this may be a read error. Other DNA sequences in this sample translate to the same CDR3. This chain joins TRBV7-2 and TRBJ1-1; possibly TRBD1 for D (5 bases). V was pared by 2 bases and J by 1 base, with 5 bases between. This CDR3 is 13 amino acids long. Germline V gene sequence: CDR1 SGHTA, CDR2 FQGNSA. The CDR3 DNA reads TGTGCCAGCAGCTTACAGGGGAACACTGAAGCTTTCTTT. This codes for CASSLQGNTEAFF.

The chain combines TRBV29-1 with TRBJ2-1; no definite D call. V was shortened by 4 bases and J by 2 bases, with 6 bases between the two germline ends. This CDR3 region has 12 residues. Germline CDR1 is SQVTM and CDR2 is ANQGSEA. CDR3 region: CSVARTYNEQFF. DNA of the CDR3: TGCAGCGTTGCAAGAACCTACAATGAGCAGTTCTTC.

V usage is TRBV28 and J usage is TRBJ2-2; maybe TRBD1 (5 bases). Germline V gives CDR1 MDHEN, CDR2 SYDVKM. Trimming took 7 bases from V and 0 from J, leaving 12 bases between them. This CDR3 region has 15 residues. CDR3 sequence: CASTPDTPNTGELFF. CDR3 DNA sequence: TGTGCCAGCACCCCGGACACACCGAACACCGGGGAGCTGTTTTTT. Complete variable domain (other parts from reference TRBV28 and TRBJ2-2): DVKVTQSSRYLVKRTGEKVFLECVQDMDHENMFWYRQDPGLGLRLIYFSYDVKMKEKGDIPEGYSVSREKKERFSLILESASTNQTSMYLCASTPDTPNTGELFFGEGSRLTVL.

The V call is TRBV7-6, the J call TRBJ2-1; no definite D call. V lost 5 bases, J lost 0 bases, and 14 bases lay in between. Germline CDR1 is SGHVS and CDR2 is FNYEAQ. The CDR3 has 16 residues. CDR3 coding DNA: TGTGCCAGCAGCAAGACCCCCGGAAGCTCCTACAATGAGCAGTTCTTC. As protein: CASSKTPGSSYNEQFF.

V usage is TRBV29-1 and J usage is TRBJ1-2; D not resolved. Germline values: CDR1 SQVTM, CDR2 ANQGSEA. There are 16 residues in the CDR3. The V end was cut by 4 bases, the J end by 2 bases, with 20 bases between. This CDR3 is CSVVPSSVIGNYGYTF. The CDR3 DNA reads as TGCAGCGTTGTACCCAGCTCGGTAATCGGAAACTATGGCTACACCTTC.

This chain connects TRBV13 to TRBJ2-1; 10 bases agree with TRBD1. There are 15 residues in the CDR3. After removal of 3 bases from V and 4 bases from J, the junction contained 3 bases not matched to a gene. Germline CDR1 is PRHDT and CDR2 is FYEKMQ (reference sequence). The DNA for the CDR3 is TGTGCCAGCAGCTTCCGGGACAGGGGTTACAATGAGCAGTTCTTC. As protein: CASSFRDRGYNEQFF. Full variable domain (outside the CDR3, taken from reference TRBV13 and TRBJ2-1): AAGVIQSPRHLIKEKRETATLKCYPIPRHDTVYWYQQGPGQDPQFLISFYEKMQSDKGSIPDRFSAQQFSDYHSELNMSSLELGDSALYFCASSFRDRGYNEQFFGPGTRLTVL.

For the CDR3, the DNA is TGTGCCAGTAGCCAGACAGGGTCCTACGAGCAGTACTTC. Residues: CASSQTGSYEQYF. The chain carries TRBV19 and TRBJ2-7, with 7 bases identical to TRBD1. This CDR3 comprises 13 residues. CDR1 is LNHDA, CDR2 SQIVND, per germline (reference sequence). V gave up 6 bases and J gave up 1 base; unmatched junction bases: 3. Looking up the rest from reference TRBV19 and TRBJ2-7 gives the full variable domain: DGGITQSPKYLFRKEGQNVTLSCEQNLNHDAMYWYRQDPGQGLRLIYYSQIVNDFQKGDIAEGYSVSREKKESFPLTVTSAQKNPTAFYLCASSQTGSYEQYFGPGTRLTVT.

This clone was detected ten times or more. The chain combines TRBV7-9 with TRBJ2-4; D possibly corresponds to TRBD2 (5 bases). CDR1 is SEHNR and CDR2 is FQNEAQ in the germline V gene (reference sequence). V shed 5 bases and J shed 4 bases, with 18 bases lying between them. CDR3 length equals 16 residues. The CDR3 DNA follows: TGTGCCAGCAGCCCCCCGACGGAGCGGCAGAAAAACATTCAGTACTTC. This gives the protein CASSPPTERQKNIQYF.

The CDR3 region is CASSASGGGIATQYF. The CDR3, as DNA: TGTGCCAGCAGTGCTAGCGGGGGGGGGATCGCTACGCAGTATTTT. The chain couples TRBV6-2 or TRBV6-3 to TRBJ2-3, with 12 bases aligning to TRBD2. The CDR3 contains 15 residues. Germline assignment: CDR1 MNHEY and CDR2 SVGEGT. Losses at the gene ends were 5 bases for V and 8 bases for J; bases not matched to a gene: 8.

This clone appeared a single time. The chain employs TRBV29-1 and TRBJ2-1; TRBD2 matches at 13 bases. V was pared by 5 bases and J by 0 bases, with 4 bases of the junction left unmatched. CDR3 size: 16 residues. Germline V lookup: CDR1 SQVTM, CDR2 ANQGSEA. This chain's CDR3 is CSVNGLAGASYNEQFF. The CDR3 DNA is TGCAGCGTTAACGGACTAGCGGGAGCCTCCTACAATGAGCAGTTCTTC.

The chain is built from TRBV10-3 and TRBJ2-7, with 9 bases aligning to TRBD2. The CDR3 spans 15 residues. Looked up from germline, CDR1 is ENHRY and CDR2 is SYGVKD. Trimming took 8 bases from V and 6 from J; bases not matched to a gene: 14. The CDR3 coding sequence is TGTGCCATCCCCGGGGCCCGCGGGGGGGCGGGCGAGCAGTACTTC. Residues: CAIPGARGGAGEQYF.

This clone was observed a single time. CDR3 protein: CASSKDTDSYEQYF. CDR3 sequence (DNA): TGTGCCAGCAGCAAAGACACTGACTCCTACGAGCAGTACTTC. The chain links TRBV28 to TRBJ2-7; D unclear. CDR1 is MDHEN, CDR2 SYDVKM, per germline. There are 14 residues in the CDR3. V was clipped by 6 bases and J by 0 bases, with 12 bases between them. Using reference TRBV28 and TRBJ2-7 for the parts outside the CDR3, the full variable domain is DVKVTQSSRYLVKRTGEKVFLECVQDMDHENMFWYRQDPGLGLRLIYFSYDVKMKEKGDIPEGYSVSREKKERFSLILESASTNQTSMYLCASSKDTDSYEQYFGPGTRLTVT.

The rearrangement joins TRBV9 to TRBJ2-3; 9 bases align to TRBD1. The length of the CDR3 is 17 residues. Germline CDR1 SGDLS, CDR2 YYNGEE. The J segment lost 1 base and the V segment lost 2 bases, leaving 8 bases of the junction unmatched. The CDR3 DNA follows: TGTGCCAGCAGCGTGGACAGGGGTTTTACTGGCACAGATACGCAGTATTTT. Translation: CASSVDRGFTGTDTQYF.

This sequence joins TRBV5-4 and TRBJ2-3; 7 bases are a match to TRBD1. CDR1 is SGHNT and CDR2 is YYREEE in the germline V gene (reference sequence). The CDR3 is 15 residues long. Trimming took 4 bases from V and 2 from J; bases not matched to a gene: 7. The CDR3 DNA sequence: TGTGCCAGCAGCGTGGGACAGATCATCACAGATACGCAGTATTTT. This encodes CASSVGQIITDTQYF.

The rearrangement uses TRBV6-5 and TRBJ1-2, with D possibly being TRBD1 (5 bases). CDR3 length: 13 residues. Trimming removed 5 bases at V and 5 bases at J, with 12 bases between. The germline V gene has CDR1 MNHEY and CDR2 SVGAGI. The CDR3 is CASSHNRQYGYTF. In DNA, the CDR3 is TGTGCCAGCAGTCACAATCGACAGTATGGCTACACCTTC.

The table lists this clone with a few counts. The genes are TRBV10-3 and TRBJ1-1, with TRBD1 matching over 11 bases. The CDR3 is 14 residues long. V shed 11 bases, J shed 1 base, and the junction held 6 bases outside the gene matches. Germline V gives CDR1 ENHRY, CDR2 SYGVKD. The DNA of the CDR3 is TGTGCCGTCCGGACAGGGGGCAGGAACACTGAAGCTTTCTTT. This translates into CAVRTGGRNTEAFF.